This T cell receptor (beta chain) was profiled in a study of cytomegalovirus exposure and HLA in healthy donors. Findings and limits, study-wide: Sequencing probably produced one cluster of sequence variants that were highly shared.

In regard to this clone: The antigen is undetermined.

Researchers ran the PCR with 60 Vbeta and 13 Jbeta primers. Profiled with immunoSEQ multiplex PCR; TCRdb holds only in-frame clones, not every one. The profile covers some 120,000 clones, with about 80% appearing a single time and roughly 10% taken by the ten largest. Trimming took off 3 bases at V and 8 bases at J, with 16 bases between the two ends. The CDR3 runs to 15 residues. CDR1 and CDR2 from the germline V gene are SGHVS and FQNEAQ. The chain is built from TRBV7-8 and TRBJ2-2; no reliable D call. Specimen: PBMCs. This TCR came from a woman in her fifties or sixties in good health and CMV-seropositive. In nucleotides, the CDR3 is TGTGCCAGCAGCTTCCTCGGGTCATTAGGAGGGGAGCTGTTTTTT. Amino acids: CASSFLGSLGGELFF.